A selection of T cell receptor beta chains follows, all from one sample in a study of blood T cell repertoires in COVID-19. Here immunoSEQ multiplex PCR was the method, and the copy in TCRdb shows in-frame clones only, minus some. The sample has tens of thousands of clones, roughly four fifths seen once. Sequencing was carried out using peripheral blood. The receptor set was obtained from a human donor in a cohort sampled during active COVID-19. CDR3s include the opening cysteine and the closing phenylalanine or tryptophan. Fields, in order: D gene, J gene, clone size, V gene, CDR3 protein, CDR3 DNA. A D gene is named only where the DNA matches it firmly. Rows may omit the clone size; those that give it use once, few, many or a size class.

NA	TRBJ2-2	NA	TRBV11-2	CASSFFETNTGELFF	TGTGCCAGCAGCTTTTTCGAGACAAACACCGGGGAGCTGTTTTTT
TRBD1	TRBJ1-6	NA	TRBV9	CASSAGTGNSPLHF	TGTGCCAGCAGCGCCGGGACAGGGAACTCACCCCTCCACTTT
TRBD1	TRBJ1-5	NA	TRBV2	CASRGTGTPLSNQPQHF	TGTGCCAGCAGGGGGACAGGGACCCCACTCAGCAATCAGCCCCAGCATTTT
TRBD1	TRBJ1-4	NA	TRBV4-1	CASSQGNRGINEKLFF	TGCGCCAGCAGCCAAGGCAACAGGGGGATTAATGAAAAACTGTTTTTT
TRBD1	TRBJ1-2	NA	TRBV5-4	CASSLADRELDGYTF	TGTGCCAGCAGCTTGGCTGACAGGGAATTGGATGGCTACACCTTC
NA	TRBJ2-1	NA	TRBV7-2	CASSKEGNEQFF	TGTGCCAGCAGTAAGGAGGGAAATGAGCAGTTCTTC
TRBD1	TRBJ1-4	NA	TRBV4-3	CASSQDTGGLGKLFF	TGCGCCAGCAGCCAAGATACAGGGGGACTCGGAAAACTGTTTTTT
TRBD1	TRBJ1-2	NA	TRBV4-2	CASSRTGTEGADGYTF	TGTGCCAGCAGCCGGACTGGTACGGAGGGGGCGGATGGCTACACCTTC
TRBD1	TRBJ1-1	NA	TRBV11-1	CASSLEGALGEAFF	TGTGCCAGCAGCTTAGAGGGGGCTCTTGGTGAAGCTTTCTTT
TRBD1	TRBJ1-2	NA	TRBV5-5	CASSLVEDRGGYGYTF	TGTGCCAGCAGCTTGGTGGAAGACAGGGGAGGCTATGGCTACACCTTC
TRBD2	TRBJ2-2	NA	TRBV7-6	CASSLGLANTGELFF	TGTGCCAGCAGCTTAGGACTAGCTAACACCGGGGAGCTGTTTTTT
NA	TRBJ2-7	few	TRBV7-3	CASSLAHQYEQYF	TGTGCCAGCAGCTTGGCCCACCAATACGAGCAGTACTTC
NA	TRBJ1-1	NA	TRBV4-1	CASSRRNSSVTEAFF	TGCGCCAGCAGCCGGAGGAACAGCTCCGTGACTGAAGCTTTCTTT
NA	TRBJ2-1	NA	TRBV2	CASSEVSPRLVTNEQFF	TGTGCCAGCAGTGAAGTCTCCCCGCGACTAGTGACAAATGAGCAGTTCTTC
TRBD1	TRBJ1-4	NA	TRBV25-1	CASADRGGSEKLFF	TGTGCCAGTGCCGACAGGGGGGGGAGTGAAAAACTGTTTTTT
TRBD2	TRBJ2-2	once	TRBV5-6	CASRTWPGDYLATTGELFF	TGTGCCAGCAGAACTTGGCCCGGGGACTATCTAGCTACCACCGGGGAGCTGTTTTTT
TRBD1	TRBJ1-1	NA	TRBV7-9	CASSPYQGAATEAFF	TGTGCCAGCAGCCCCTACCAGGGGGCCGCCACTGAAGCTTTCTTT
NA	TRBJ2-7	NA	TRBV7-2	CASSWTTGPYEQYF	TGTGCCAGCAGCTGGACCACAGGTCCCTACGAGCAGTACTTC
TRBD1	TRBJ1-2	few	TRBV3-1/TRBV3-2	CASRQTGNYGYTF	TGTGCCAGCAGGCAGACAGGGAACTATGGCTACACCTTC
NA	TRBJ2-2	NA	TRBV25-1	CASSSHRALGSGELFF	TGTGCCAGCAGTTCCCACAGGGCTCTCGGGTCCGGGGAGCTGTTTTTT
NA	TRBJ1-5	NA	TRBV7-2	CASSLDYATGQPQHF	TGTGCCAGCAGCTTAGACTACGCGACCGGCCAGCCCCAGCATTTT
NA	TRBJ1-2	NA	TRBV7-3	CASSEQGQRGYTF	TGTGCCAGCAGCGAACAGGGCCAGAGGGGCTACACCTTC
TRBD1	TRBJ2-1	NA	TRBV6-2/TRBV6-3	CASSYDRGYYNEQFF	TGTGCCAGCAGTTACGACAGGGGGTACTACAATGAGCAGTTCTTC
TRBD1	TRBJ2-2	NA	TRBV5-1	CASSETGYGTGELFF	TGCGCCAGCAGCGAGACAGGGTATGGCACCGGGGAGCTGTTTTTT
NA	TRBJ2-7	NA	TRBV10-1	CASSDSGISYEQYF	TGCGCCAGCAGTGACTCCGGGATCTCCTACGAGCAGTACTTC
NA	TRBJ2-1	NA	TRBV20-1	CSASRGGEQFF	TGCAGTGCTAGTAGGGGGGGGGAGCAGTTCTTC